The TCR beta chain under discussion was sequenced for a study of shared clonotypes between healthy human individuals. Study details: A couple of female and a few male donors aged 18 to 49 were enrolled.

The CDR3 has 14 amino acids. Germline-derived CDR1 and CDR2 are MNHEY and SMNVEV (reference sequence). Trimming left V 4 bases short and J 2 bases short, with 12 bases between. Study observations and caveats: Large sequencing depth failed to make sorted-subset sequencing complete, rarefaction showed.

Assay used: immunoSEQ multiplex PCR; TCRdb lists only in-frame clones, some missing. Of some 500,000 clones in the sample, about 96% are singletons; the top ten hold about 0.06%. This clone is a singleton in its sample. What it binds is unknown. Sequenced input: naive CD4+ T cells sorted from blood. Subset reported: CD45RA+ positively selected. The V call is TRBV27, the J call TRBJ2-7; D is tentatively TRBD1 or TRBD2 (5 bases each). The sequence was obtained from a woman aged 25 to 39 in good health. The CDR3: CASSYRDGAYEQYF. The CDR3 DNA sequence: TGTGCCAGCAGTTACCGGGACGGAGCCTACGAGCAGTACTTC.